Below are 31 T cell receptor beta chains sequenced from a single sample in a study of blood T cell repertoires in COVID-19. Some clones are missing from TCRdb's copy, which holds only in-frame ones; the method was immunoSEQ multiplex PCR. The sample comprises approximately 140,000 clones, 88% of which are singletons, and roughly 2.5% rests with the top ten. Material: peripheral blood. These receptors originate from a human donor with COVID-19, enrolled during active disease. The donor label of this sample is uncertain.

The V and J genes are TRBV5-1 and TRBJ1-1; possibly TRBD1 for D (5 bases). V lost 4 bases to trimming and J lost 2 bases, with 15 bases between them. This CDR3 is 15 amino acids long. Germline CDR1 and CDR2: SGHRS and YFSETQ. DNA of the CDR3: TGCGCCAGCAGCCGGGACTGGGCCGATAACACTGAAGCTTTCTTT. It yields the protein CASSRDWADNTEAFF.

CDR3 nucleotides: TGTGCCAGCAGTTCAGTGGACACGGAAGGGGGCTACACCTTC. It yields the protein CASSSVDTEGGYTF. The chain links TRBV28 to TRBJ1-2, with D maybe TRBD1 (5 bases). The CDR3 contains 14 residues. Germline-derived CDR1 and CDR2 are MDHEN and SYDVKM. Between the trimmed V and J ends, which lost 4 bases and 8 bases, there was a span of 17 bases.

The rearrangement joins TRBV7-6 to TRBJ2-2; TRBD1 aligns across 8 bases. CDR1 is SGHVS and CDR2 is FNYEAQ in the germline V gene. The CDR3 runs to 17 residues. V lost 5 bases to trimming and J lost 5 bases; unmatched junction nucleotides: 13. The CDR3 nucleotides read TGTGCCAGCAGCCTCACCCCAGGGGGCCGTTGGACCGGGGAGCTGTTTTTT. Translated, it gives CASSLTPGGRWTGELFF.

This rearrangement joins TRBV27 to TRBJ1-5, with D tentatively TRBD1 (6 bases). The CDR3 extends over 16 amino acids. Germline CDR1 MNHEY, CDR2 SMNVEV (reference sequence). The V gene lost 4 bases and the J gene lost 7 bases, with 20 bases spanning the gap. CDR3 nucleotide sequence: TGTGCCAGCAGTTCCACCTCAGGGGCCTTTTACCAGCCCCAGCATTTT. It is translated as CASSSTSGAFYQPQHF.

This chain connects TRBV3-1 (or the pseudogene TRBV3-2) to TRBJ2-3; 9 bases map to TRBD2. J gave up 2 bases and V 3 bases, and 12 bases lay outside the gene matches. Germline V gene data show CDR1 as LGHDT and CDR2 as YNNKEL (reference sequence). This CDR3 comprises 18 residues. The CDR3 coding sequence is TGTGCCAGCAGCCAGGGAAGCGGGGGGCTCGGGGACACAGATACGCAGTATTTT. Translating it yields CASSQGSGGLGDTDTQYF.

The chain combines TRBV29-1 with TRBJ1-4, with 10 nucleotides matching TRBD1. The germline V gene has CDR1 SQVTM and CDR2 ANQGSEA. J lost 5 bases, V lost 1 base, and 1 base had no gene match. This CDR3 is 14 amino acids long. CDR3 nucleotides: TGCAGCGTTGAAGGGACAGGGGGAAATGAAAAACTGTTTTTT. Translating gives CSVEGTGGNEKLFF.

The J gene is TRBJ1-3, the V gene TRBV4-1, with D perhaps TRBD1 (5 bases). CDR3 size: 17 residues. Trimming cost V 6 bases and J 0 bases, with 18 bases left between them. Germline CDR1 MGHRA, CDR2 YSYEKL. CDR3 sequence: CASRRGPRQGSGNTIYF. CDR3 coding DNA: TGCGCCAGCAGGCGGGGCCCTCGACAAGGCTCTGGAAACACCATATATTTT.

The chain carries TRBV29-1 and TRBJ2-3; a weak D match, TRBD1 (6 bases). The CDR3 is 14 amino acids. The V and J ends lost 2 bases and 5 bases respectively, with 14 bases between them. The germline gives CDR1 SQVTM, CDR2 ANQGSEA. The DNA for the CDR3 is TGCAGCGTTGAATCGGTGAAGGGGGTAGATACGCAGTATTTT. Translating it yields CSVESVKGVDTQYF.

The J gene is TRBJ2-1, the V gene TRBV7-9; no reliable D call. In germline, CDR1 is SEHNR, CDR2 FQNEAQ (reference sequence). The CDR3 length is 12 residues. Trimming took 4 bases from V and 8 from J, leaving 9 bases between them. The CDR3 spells CASSSQAYEQFF. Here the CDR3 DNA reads TGTGCCAGCAGCTCCCAGGCCTATGAGCAGTTCTTC.

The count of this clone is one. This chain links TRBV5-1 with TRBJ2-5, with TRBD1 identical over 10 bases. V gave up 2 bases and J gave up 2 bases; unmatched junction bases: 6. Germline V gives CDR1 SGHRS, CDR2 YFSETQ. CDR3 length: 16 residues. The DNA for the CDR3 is TGCGCCAGCAGCTTTGGACAGGGGGGAGGACAAGAGACCCAGTACTTC. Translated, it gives CASSFGQGGGQETQYF. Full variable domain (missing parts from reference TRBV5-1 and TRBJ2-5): KAGVTQTPRYLIKTRGQQVTLSCSPISGHRSVSWYQQTPGQGLQFLFEYFSETQRNKGNFPGRFSGRQFSNSRSEMNVSTLELGDSALYLCASSFGQGGGQETQYFGPGTRLLVL.

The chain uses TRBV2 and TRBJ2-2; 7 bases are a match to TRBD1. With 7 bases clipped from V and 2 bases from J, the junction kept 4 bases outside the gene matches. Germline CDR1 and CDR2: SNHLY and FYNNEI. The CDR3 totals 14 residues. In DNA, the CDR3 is TGTGCCAGCAAGCGGACAGGCAACACCGGGGAGCTGTTTTTT. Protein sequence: CASKRTGNTGELFF.

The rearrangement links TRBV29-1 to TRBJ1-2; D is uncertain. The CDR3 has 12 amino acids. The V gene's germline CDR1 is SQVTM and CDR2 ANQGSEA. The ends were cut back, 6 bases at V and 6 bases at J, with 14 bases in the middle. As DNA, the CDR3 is TGCAGCGTCCGTCGGGGAGGACATGGCTACACCTTC. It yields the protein CSVRRGGHGYTF. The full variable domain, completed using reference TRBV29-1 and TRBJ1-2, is SAVISQKPSRDICQRGTSLTIQCQVDSQVTMMFWYRQQPGQSLTLIATANQGSEATYESGFVIDKFPISRPNLTFSTLTVSNMSPEDSSIYLCSVRRGGHGYTFGSGTRLTVV.

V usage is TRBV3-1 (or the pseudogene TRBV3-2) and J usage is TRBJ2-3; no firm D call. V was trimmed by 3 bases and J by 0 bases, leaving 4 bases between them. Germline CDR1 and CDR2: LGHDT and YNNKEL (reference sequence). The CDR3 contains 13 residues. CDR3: CASSHLSTDTQYF. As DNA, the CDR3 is TGTGCCAGCAGCCATCTTAGCACAGATACGCAGTATTTT.

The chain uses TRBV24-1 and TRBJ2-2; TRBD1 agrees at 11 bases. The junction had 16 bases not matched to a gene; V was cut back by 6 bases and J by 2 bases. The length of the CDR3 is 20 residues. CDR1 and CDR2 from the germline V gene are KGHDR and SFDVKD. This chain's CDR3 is CATSKARPQDRGRNTGELFF. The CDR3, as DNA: TGTGCCACCAGTAAGGCCCGGCCCCAGGACAGGGGGCGAAACACCGGGGAGCTGTTTTTT.

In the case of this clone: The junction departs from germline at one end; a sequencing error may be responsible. The CDR3 sequence: CASSEGTGGTGELFF. The DNA for the CDR3 is TGTGCCAGCAGCGAAGGGACAGGGGGGACCGGGGAGCTGTTTTTT. The chain joins TRBV6-1 to TRBJ2-2, with TRBD1 matching over 11 bases. Germline V gene lookup returns CDR1 MNHNS and CDR2 SASEGT. This CDR3 has 15 amino acids.

The CDR3 coding sequence is TGTGCCAGCATCCCAAGGGTCGGGAACGCCAATCAGCCCCAGCATTTT. Translating gives CASIPRVGNANQPQHF. This chain uses TRBV5-5 with TRBJ1-5; D not certain. The germline V gene encodes CDR1 SGHKS and CDR2 YYEKEE (reference sequence). The CDR3 consists of 16 residues. The germline V and J ends were trimmed by 6 bases and 3 bases, with 19 bases remaining between them.

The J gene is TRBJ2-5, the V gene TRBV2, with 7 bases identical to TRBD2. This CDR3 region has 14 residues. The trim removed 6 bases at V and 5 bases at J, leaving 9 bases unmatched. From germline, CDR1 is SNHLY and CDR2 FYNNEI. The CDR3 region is CASSAGTNGETQYF. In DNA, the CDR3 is TGTGCCAGCAGCGCCGGGACTAACGGCGAGACCCAGTACTTC.

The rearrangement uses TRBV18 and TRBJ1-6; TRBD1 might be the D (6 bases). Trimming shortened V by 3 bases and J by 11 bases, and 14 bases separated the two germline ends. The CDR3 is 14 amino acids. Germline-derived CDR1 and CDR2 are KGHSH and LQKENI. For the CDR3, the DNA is TGTGCCAGCTCACCGTCAGGGGATAGACCACCCCTCCACTTT. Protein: CASSPSGDRPPLHF.

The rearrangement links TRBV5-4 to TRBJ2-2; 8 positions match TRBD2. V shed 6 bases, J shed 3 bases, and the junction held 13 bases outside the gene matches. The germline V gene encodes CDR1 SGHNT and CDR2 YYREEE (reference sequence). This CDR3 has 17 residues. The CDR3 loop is CASNLIKGRGDTGELFF. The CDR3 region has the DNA TGTGCCAGCAACCTTATAAAAGGGCGGGGGGACACCGGGGAGCTGTTTTTT.

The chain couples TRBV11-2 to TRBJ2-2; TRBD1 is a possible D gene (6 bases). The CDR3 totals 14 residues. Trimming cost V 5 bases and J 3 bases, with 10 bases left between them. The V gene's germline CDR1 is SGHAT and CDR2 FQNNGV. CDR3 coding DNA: TGTGCCAGCAGCCCAGGGGTATACACCGGGGAGCTGTTTTTT. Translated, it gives CASSPGVYTGELFF.

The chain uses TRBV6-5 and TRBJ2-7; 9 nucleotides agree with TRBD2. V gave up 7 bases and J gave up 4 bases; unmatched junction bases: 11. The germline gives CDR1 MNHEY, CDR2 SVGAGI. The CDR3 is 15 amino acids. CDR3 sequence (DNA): TGTGCCAGCACCGAGGGGCCCGCGGGGGGGTACGAGCAGTACTTC. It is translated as CASTEGPAGGYEQYF.

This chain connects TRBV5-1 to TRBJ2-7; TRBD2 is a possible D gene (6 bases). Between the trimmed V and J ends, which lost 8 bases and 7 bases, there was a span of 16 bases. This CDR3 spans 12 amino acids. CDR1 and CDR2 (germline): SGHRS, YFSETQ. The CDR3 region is CASSRPGEEQYF. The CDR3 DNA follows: TGCGCCAGTTCTCGGCCGGGAGAGGAGCAGTACTTC.

The CDR3: CASSPPDRGTDTQYF. CDR3 in DNA: TGTGCCAGCTCACCCCCAGACAGGGGGACAGATACGCAGTATTTT. The chain has TRBV18 and TRBJ2-3; 9 bases map to TRBD1. The CDR3 has 15 amino acids. Germline V gene data show CDR1 as KGHSH and CDR2 as LQKENI. With 3 bases clipped from V and 3 bases from J, the junction kept 4 bases outside the gene matches.

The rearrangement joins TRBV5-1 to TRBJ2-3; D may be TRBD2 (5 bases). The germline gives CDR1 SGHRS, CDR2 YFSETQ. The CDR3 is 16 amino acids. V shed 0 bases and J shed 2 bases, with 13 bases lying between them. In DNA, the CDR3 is TGCGCCAGCAGCTTGGATCCAGCGGCCCACACAGATACGCAGTATTTT. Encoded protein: CASSLDPAAHTDTQYF.

For the CDR3, the DNA is TGTGCCAGCTCACCAAGTATGTCGGGGGTCCACGGGGAGCTGTTTTTT. This sequence encodes CASSPSMSGVHGELFF. The chain has TRBV18 and TRBJ2-2, with D possibly matching TRBD2 (6 bases). Germline V gene data show CDR1 as KGHSH and CDR2 as LQKENI. V was clipped by 2 bases and J by 7 bases, with 17 bases between them. The CDR3 consists of 16 residues.

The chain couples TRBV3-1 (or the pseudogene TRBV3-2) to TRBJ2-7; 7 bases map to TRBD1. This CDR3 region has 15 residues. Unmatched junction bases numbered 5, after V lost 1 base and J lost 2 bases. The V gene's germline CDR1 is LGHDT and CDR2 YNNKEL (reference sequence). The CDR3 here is CASSQGGGPTYEQYF. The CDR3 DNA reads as TGTGCCAGCAGCCAAGGAGGGGGCCCTACCTACGAGCAGTACTTC.

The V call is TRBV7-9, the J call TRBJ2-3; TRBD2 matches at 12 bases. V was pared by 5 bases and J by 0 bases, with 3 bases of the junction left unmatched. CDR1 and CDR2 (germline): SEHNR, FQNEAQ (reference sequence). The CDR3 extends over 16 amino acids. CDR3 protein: CASSTGLAGSTDTQYF. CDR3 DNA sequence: TGTGCCAGCAGCACTGGACTAGCGGGGAGCACAGATACGCAGTATTTT.

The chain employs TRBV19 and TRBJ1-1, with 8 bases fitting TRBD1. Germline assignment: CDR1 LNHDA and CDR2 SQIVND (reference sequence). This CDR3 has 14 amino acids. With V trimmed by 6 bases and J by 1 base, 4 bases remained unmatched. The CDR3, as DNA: TGTGCCAGTAGCGACAGGGGCGGGAACACTGAAGCTTTCTTT. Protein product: CASSDRGGNTEAFF.

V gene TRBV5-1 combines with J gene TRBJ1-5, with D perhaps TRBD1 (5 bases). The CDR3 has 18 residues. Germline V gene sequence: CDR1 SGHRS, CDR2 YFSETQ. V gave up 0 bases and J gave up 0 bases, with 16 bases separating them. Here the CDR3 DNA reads TGCGCCAGCAGCTTGGGTCACCCGGGGGGGAATAGCAATCAGCCCCAGCATTTT. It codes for CASSLGHPGGNSNQPQHF.

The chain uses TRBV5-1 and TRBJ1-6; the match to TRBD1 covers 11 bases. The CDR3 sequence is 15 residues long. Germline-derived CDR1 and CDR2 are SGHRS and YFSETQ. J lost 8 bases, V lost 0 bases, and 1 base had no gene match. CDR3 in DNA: TGCGCCAGCAGCTTGGGGACAGGGGGCCATTCACCCCTCCACTTT. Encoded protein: CASSLGTGGHSPLHF.

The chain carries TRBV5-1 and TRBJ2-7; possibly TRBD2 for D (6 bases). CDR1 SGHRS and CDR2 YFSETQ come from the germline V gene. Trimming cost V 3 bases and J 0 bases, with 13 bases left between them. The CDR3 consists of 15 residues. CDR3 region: CASSSLGTGSYEQYF. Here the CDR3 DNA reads TGCGCCAGCAGCTCCCTCGGGACTGGCTCCTACGAGCAGTACTTC.